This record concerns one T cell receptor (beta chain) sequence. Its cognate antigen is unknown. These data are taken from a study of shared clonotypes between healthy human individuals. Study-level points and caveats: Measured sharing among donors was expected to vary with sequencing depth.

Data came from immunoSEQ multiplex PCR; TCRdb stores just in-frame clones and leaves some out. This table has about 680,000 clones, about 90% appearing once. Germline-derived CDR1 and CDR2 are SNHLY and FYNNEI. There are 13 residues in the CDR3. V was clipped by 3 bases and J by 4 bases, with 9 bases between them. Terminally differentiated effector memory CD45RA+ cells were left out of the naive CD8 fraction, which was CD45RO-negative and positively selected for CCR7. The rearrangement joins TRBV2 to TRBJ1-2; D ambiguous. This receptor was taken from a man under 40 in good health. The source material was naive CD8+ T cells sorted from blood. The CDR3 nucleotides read TGTGCCAGCAGTGACTGGGCTGGCTATGGCTACACCTTC. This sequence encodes CASSDWAGYGYTF.